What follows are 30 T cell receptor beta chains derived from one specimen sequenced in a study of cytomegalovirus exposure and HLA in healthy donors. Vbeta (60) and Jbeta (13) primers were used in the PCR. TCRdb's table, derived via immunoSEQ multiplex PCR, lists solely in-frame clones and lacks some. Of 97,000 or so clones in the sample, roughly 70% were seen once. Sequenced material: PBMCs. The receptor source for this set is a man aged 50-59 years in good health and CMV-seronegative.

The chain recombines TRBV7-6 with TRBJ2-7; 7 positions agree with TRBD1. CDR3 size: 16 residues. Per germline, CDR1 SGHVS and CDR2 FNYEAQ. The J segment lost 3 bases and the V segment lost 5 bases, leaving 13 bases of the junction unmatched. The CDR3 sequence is CASSPRIGTVFYEQYF. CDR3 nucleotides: TGTGCCAGCAGCCCCCGTATTGGGACAGTCTTCTACGAGCAGTACTTC.

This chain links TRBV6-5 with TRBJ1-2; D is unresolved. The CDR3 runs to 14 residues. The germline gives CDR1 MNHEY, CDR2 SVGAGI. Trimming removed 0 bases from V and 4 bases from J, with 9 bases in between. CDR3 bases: TGTGCCAGCAGTTACTCCGAGGGAGGCTATGGCTACACCTTC. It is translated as CASSYSEGGYGYTF.

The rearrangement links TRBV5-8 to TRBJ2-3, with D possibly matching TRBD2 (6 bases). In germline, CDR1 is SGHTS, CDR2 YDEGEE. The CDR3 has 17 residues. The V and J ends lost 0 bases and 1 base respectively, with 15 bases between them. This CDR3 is CASSLAAGPTGTDTQYF. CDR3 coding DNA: TGTGCCAGCAGCTTGGCGGCGGGGCCTACGGGCACAGATACGCAGTATTTT.

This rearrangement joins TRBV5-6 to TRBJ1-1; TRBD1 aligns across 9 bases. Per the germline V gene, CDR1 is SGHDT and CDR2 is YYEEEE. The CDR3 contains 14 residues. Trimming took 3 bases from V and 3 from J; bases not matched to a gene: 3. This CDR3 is CASSWRDRDTEAFF. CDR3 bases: TGTGCCAGCAGCTGGCGGGACAGGGACACTGAAGCTTTCTTT.

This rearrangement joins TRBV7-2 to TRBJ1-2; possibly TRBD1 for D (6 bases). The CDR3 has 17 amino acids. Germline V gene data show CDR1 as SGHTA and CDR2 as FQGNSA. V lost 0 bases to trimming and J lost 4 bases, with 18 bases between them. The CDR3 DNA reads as TGTGCCAGCAGCTTAGCGTTCGGAACAGGGAGCGTCTATGGCTACACCTTC. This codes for CASSLAFGTGSVYGYTF.

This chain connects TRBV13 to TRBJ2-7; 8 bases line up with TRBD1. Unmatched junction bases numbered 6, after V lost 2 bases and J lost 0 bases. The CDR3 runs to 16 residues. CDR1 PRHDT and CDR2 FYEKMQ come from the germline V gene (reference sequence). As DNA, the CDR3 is TGTGCCAGCAGCTTAAAGCTCCAGGGGGCCTCCTACGAGCAGTACTTC. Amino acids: CASSLKLQGASYEQYF.

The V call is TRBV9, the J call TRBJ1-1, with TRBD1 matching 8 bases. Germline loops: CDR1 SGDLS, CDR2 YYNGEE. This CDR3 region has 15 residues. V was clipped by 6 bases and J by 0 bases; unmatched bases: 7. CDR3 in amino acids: CASTDRGGVNTEAFF. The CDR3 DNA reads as TGTGCCAGCACAGACAGGGGAGGGGTGAACACTGAAGCTTTCTTT.

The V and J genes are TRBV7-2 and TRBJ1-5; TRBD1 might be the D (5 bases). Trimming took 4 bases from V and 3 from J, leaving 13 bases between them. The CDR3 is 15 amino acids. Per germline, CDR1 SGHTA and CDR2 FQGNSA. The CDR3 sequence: CASSSGGRDNQPQHF. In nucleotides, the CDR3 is TGTGCCAGCAGCTCGGGGGGACGGGACAATCAGCCCCAGCATTTT.

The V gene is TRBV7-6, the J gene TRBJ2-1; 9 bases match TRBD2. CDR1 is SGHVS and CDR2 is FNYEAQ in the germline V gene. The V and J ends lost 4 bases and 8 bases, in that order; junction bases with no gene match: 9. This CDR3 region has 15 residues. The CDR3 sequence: CASSSEAGGSYEQFF. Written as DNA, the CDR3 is TGTGCCAGCAGCTCCGAAGCGGGAGGTAGTTATGAGCAGTTCTTC.

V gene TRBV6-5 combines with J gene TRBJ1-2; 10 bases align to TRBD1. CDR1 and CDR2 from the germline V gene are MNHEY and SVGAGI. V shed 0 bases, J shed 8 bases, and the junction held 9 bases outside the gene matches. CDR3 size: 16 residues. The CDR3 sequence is CASSYSTGTGVRGYTF. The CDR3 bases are TGTGCCAGCAGTTACTCGACCGGGACAGGGGTACGCGGCTACACCTTC.

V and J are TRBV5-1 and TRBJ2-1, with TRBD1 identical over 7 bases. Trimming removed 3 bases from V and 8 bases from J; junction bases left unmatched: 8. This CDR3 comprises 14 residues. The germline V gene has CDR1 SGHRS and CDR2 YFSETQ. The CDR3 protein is CASSSIQGWDEQFF. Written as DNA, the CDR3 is TGCGCCAGCAGCTCGATACAGGGGTGGGATGAGCAGTTCTTC. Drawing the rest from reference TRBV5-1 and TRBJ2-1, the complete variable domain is KAGVTQTPRYLIKTRGQQVTLSCSPISGHRSVSWYQQTPGQGLQFLFEYFSETQRNKGNFPGRFSGRQFSNSRSEMNVSTLELGDSALYLCASSSIQGWDEQFFGPGTRLTVL.

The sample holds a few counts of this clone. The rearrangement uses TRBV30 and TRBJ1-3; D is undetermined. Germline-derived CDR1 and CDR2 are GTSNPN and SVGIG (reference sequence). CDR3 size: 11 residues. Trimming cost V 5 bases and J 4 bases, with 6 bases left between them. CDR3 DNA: TGTGCCTGGGGCGGAGGAAACACCATATATTTT. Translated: CAWGGGNTIYF.

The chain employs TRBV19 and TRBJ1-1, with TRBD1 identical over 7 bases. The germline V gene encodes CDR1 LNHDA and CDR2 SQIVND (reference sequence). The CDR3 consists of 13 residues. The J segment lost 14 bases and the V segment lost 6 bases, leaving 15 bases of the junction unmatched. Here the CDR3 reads CASRSRGQRKTFF. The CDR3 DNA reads TGTGCCAGTAGGTCCCGGGGACAGCGGAAGACCTTCTTT.

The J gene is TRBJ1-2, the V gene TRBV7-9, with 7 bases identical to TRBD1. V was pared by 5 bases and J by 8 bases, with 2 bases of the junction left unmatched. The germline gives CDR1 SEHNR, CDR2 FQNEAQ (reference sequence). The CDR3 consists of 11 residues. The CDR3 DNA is TGTGCCAGCAGCAACAGGGGCGGCTACACCTTC. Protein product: CASSNRGGYTF.

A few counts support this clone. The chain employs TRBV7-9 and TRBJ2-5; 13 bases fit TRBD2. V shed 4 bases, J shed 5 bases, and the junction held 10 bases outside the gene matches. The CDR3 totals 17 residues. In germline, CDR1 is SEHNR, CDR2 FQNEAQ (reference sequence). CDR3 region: CASSYTSGGALRETQYF. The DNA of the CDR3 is TGTGCCAGCAGCTACACTAGCGGGGGGGCTCTGCGGGAGACCCAGTACTTC. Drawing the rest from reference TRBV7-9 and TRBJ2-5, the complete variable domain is DTGVSQNPRHKITKRGQNVTFRCDPISEHNRLYWYRQTLGQGPEFLTYFQNEAQLEKSRLLSDRFSAERPKGSFSTLEIQRTEQGDSAMYLCASSYTSGGALRETQYFGPGTRLLVL.

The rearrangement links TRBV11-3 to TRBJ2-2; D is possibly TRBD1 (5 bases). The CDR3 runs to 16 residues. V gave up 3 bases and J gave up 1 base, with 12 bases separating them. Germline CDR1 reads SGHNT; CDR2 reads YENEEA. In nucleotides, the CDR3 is TGTGCCAGCAGCTTCTCGGCAGGGAAGAACACCGGGGAGCTGTTTTTT. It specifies CASSFSAGKNTGELFF.

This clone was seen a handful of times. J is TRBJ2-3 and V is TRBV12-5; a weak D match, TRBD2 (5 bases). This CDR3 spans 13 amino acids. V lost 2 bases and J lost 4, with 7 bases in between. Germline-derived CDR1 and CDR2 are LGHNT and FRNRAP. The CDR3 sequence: CASGLSEADTQYF. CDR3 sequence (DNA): TGTGCTAGTGGTTTGTCGGAGGCAGATACGCAGTATTTT.

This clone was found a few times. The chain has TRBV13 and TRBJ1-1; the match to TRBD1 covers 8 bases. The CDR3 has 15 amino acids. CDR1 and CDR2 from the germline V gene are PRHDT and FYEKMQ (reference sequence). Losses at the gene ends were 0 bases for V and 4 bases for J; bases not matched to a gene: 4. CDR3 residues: CASSLGRGRFTEAFF. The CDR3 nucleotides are TGTGCCAGCAGCTTAGGCAGGGGGCGCTTCACTGAAGCTTTCTTT.

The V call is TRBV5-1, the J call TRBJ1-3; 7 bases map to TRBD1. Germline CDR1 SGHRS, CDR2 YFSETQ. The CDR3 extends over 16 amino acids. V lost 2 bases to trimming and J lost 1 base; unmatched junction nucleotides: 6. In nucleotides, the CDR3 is TGCGCCAGCAGCTTCAGGGGGGAGCGGTCTGGAAACACCATATATTTT. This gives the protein CASSFRGERSGNTIYF.

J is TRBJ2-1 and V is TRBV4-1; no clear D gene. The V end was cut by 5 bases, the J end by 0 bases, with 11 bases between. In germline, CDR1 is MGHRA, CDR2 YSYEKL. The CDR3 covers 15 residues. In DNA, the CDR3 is TGCGCCAGCAGCGGCCCGGCAGGCTCCTACAATGAGCAGTTCTTC. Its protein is CASSGPAGSYNEQFF.

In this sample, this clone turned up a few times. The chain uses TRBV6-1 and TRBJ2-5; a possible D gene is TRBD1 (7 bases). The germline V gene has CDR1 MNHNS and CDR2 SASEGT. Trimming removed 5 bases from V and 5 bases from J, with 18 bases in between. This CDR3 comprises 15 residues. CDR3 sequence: CASSSQTGRQETQYF. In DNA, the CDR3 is TGTGCCAGCAGTTCACAGACAGGGAGGCAGGAGACCCAGTACTTC.

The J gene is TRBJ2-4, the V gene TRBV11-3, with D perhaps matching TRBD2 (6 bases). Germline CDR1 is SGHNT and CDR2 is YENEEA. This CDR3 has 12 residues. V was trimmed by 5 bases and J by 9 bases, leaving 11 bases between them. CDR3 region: CASSLEGGIQYF. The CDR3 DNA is TGTGCCAGCAGCCTCGAGGGAGGCATTCAGTACTTC.

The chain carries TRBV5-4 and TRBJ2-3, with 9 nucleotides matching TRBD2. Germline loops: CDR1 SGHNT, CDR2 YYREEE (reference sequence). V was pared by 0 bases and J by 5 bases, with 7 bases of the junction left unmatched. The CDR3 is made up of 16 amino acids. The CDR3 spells CASSLGRGGALDTQYF. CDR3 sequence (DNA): TGTGCCAGCAGCTTGGGTCGCGGGGGGGCCTTAGATACGCAGTATTTT.

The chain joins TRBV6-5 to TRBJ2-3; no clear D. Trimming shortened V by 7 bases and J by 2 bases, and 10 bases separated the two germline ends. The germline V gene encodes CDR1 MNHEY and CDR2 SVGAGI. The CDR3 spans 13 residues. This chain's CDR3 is CASTSIYTDTQYF. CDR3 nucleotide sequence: TGTGCCAGCACGTCCATCTACACAGATACGCAGTATTTT.

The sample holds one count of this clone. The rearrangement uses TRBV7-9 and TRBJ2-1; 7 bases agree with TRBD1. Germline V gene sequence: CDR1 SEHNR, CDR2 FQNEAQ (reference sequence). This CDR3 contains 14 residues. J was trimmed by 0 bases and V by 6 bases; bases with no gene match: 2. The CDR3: CASRRDSSYNEQFF. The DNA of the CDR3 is TGTGCCAGCAGACGGGACAGCTCCTACAATGAGCAGTTCTTC.

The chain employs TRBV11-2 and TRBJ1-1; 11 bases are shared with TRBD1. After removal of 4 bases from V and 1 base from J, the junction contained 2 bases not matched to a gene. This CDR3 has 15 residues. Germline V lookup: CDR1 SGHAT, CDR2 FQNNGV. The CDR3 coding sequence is TGTGCCAGCAGCTCCGGACAGGGGGCGAACACTGAAGCTTTCTTT. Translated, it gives CASSSGQGANTEAFF.

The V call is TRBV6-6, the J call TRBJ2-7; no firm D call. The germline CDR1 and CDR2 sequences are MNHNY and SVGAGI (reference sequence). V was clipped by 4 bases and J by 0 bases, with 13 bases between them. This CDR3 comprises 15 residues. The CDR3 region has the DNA TGTGCCAGCAGTTCCCAGGATACCAGCTCCTACGAGCAGTACTTC. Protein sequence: CASSSQDTSSYEQYF.

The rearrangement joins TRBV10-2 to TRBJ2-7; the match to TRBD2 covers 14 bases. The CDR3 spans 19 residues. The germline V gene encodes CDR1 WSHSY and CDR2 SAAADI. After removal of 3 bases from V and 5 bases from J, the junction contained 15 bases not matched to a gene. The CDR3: CASSDKRLAGGPDTDEQYF. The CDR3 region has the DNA TGCGCCAGCAGTGATAAGCGACTAGCGGGAGGGCCGGATACGGACGAGCAGTACTTC.

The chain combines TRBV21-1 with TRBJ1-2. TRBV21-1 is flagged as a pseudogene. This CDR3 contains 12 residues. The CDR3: CASTRRDYGYTF. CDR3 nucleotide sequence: TGTGCCAGCACTAGGCGCGACTATGGCTACACCTTC.

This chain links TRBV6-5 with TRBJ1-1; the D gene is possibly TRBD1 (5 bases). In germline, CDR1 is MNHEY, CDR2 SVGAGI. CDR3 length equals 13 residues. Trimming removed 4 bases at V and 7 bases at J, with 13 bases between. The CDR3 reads CASSSPTGGEAFF. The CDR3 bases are TGTGCCAGCAGTTCCCCAACAGGCGGTGAAGCTTTCTTT.